These 21 T cell receptor beta chains share one sample of origin, sequenced in a study of HIV-infected patients and healthy controls. cDNA was made from approximately 0.55 ug RNA using alpha and beta constant primers. Each of the alpha and beta chains got its own library through chain-specific third strand synthesis with indices. Using its own MiXCR run on the 5' RACE reads, TCRdb lists one record per CDR3 protein. Of roughly 13,000 distinct CDR3 sequences listed, 9% to 15% are singletons. Follow-up blood was drawn about 14 weeks, roughly three months, after antiretroviral therapy began. No cell fractionation was done, so the repertoire covers all unsorted peripheral blood T cells. The sequencing here drew on blood, taken during antiretroviral therapy. Receptors originate from an adult with HIV infection. The donor label of this sample is uncertain.

This clonotype was seen repeatedly, ten times or more. The rearrangement uses TRBV29-1 and TRBJ2-5; a weak D match, TRBD2 (5 bases). Germline CDR1 reads SQVTM; CDR2 reads ANQGSEA. CDR3 length: 13 residues. The ends were cut back, 7 bases at V and 2 bases at J, with 14 bases in the middle. In DNA, the CDR3 is TGCAGCGGCGCCGGGAACCCACAAGAGACCCAGTACTTC. This codes for CSGAGNPQETQYF. The complete variable domain, with remaining parts taken from reference TRBV29-1 and TRBJ2-5, reads SAVISQKPSRDICQRGTSLTIQCQVDSQVTMMFWYRQQPGQSLTLIATANQGSEATYESGFVIDKFPISRPNLTFSTLTVSNMSPEDSSIYLCSGAGNPQETQYFGPGTRLLVL.

This chain joins TRBV19 and TRBJ2-7; possibly TRBD1 for D (5 bases). Trimming cost V 3 bases and J 0 bases, with 12 bases left between them. The CDR3 loop spans 15 amino acids. Germline CDR1 is LNHDA and CDR2 is SQIVND (reference sequence). CDR3: CASSIWGSSSYEQYF. The CDR3 region has the DNA TGTGCCAGTAGTATTTGGGGCTCAAGCTCCTACGAGCAGTACTTC.

The chain joins TRBV7-9 to TRBJ2-7; TRBD1 or TRBD2 may be the D gene (5 bases each). This CDR3 comprises 17 residues. CDR1 SEHNR and CDR2 FQNEAQ come from the germline V gene (reference sequence). Trimming took 1 base from V and 1 from J, leaving 17 bases between them. CDR3 amino acids: CASSLGDNWDVSYEQYF. The CDR3 coding sequence is TGTGCCAGCAGCTTAGGAGATAACTGGGACGTTTCCTACGAGCAGTACTTC.

The chain recombines TRBV4-1 with TRBJ2-1; TRBD1 agrees at 8 bases. The CDR3 runs 15 residues. Germline V gene data show CDR1 as MGHRA and CDR2 as YSYEKL. Trimming took 0 bases from V and 7 from J; bases not matched to a gene: 5. The CDR3 is CASSQESRGRNEQFF. DNA of the CDR3: TGCGCCAGCAGCCAAGAAAGCAGGGGGCGAAATGAGCAGTTCTTC.

This clonotype was seen ten or more times. The chain combines TRBV2 with TRBJ2-7; either TRBD1 or TRBD2 may fit D (5 bases each). Germline V CDR1 and CDR2: SNHLY, FYNNEI. The V gene lost 5 bases and the J gene lost 1 base, with 12 bases spanning the gap. This CDR3 contains 14 residues. The CDR3 bases are TGTGCCAGCAGTCCCCGGGACGGTTCCTACGAGCAGTACTTC. Its translation: CASSPRDGSYEQYF.

This clonotype was found many times. V is TRBV5-1 and J is TRBJ2-7; the D is unclear. Trimming removed 0 bases from V and 2 bases from J, with 9 bases in between. The CDR3 is made up of 14 amino acids. The V gene's germline CDR1 is SGHRS and CDR2 YFSETQ. DNA for the CDR3: TGCGCCAGCAGCTTGGAAGCAGGAACCTACGAGCAGTACTTC. The encoded protein is CASSLEAGTYEQYF.

The chain uses TRBV9 and TRBJ2-2, with D perhaps TRBD1 (6 bases). This CDR3 has 17 residues. Germline V CDR1 and CDR2: SGDLS, YYNGEE. Trimming removed 3 bases from V and 1 base from J, with 16 bases in between. The CDR3 loop reads CASSAQTGTVNTGELFF. For the CDR3, the DNA is TGTGCCAGCAGCGCCCAAACAGGGACCGTGAACACCGGGGAGCTGTTTTTT. Based on the CDR3 plus reference TRBV9 and TRBJ2-2, the full variable domain is DSGVTQTPKHLITATGQRVTLRCSPRSGDLSVYWYQQSLDQGLQFLIQYYNGEERAKGNILERFSAQQFPDLHSELNLSSLELGDSALYFCASSAQTGTVNTGELFFGEGSRLTVL.

The V call is TRBV29-1, the J call TRBJ2-3; 11 nucleotides line up with TRBD2. CDR3 length equals 15 residues. In germline, CDR1 is SQVTM, CDR2 ANQGSEA. Losses at the gene ends were 7 bases for V and 2 bases for J; bases not matched to a gene: 8. In DNA form, the CDR3 reads TGCAGCGCCCGAAAGGGACTAGCGGACACAGATACGCAGTATTTT. Translated: CSARKGLADTDTQYF.

For this clonotype: Just one base apart from a much larger clone, this may be a read error. This chain connects TRBV19 to TRBJ1-5, with unresolved D. The CDR3 is 13 amino acids. Germline CDR1 reads LNHDA; CDR2 reads SQIVND (reference sequence). DNA of the CDR3: TGTGCCAGTAGTATCGAGTTTAATCAGCCCCATCATTTT. This codes for CASSIEFNQPHHF.

The V gene is TRBV20-1, the J gene TRBJ2-3; D may be TRBD2 (5 bases). This CDR3 has 15 amino acids. Trimming removed 5 bases from V and 1 base from J, with 16 bases in between. Germline CDR1 DFQATT, CDR2 SNEGSKA (reference sequence). The CDR3 region is CSAPSSVARTDTQYF. CDR3 sequence (DNA): TGCAGTGCTCCCTCATCGGTAGCGCGCACAGATACGCAGTATTTT.

This clonotype was found many times. V gene TRBV29-1 combines with J gene TRBJ1-1; D gene uncertain. Trimming left V 6 bases short and J 0 bases short, with 11 bases between. Germline V gene sequence: CDR1 SQVTM, CDR2 ANQGSEA. The CDR3 contains 13 residues. CDR3 region: CSVWANLNTEAFF. In DNA, the CDR3 is TGCAGCGTATGGGCGAACCTGAACACTGAAGCTTTCTTT.

At least ten counts were recorded for this clonotype. The chain employs TRBV6-4 and TRBJ2-3, with D uncertain. The CDR3 consists of 13 residues. In germline, CDR1 is MRHNA, CDR2 SNTAGT. Trimming left V 4 bases short and J 2 bases short, with 7 bases between. Here the CDR3 reads CASSASHTDTQYF. DNA for the CDR3: TGTGCCAGCAGTGCAAGCCACACAGATACGCAGTATTTT.

At least ten counts were recorded for this clonotype. V gene TRBV29-1 combines with J gene TRBJ1-5, with 8 nucleotides matching TRBD1. There are 15 residues in the CDR3. V lost 6 bases to trimming and J lost 0 bases; unmatched junction nucleotides: 7. CDR1 is SQVTM, CDR2 ANQGSEA, per germline. The CDR3 nucleotides are TGCAGCGTCGGACAGGGACTTAATAGCAATCAGCCCCAGCATTTT. It translates to CSVGQGLNSNQPQHF.

The V and J genes are TRBV28 and TRBJ2-3, with 12 bases that match TRBD1. The length of the CDR3 is 16 residues. In germline, CDR1 is MDHEN, CDR2 SYDVKM. After removal of 4 bases from V and 4 bases from J, the junction contained 6 bases not matched to a gene. The CDR3 reads CASSSPGTGGSDTQYF. The DNA for the CDR3 is TGTGCCAGCAGTTCCCCCGGGACAGGGGGCTCAGATACGCAGTATTTT.

This clonotype came up many times. V gene TRBV5-1 combines with J gene TRBJ1-2, with 7 nucleotides matching TRBD1. V shed 4 bases, J shed 6 bases, and the junction held 6 bases outside the gene matches. CDR1 and CDR2 (germline): SGHRS, YFSETQ. The CDR3 is made up of 13 amino acids. The DNA for the CDR3 is TGCGCCAGCAGCCTAACAGGACAGGATGGCTACACCTTC. Encoded protein: CASSLTGQDGYTF.

The chain joins TRBV4-1 to TRBJ1-2; the D gene is possibly TRBD1 (5 bases). V was pared by 1 base and J by 4 bases, with 10 bases between. Looked up from germline, CDR1 is MGHRA and CDR2 is YSYEKL. The CDR3 sequence is 14 residues long. The CDR3 loop reads CASSQVTATYGYTF. The CDR3 DNA reads TGCGCCAGCAGCCAAGTGACAGCCACCTATGGCTACACCTTC.

This clonotype was counted ten times or more. The genes are TRBV5-1 and TRBJ2-1; D not certain. The CDR3 extends over 14 amino acids. CDR1 is SGHRS, CDR2 YFSETQ, per germline. V was shortened by 4 bases and J by 0 bases, with 8 bases between the two germline ends. The CDR3 is CASSRSSSYNEQFF. CDR3 in DNA: TGCGCCAGCAGCCGGTCTAGCTCCTACAATGAGCAGTTCTTC.

This clonotype was detected a few times. The rearrangement links TRBV12-3 or TRBV12-4 to TRBJ1-5; 9 bases align to TRBD1. CDR3 length: 16 residues. J lost 0 bases, V lost 3 bases, and 3 bases had no gene match. CDR3: CASSFSGQGSNQPQHF. The CDR3 DNA follows: TGTGCCAGCAGTTTTTCGGGACAGGGTAGCAATCAGCCCCAGCATTTT.

This clonotype was counted at least ten times. The J gene is TRBJ1-1, the V gene TRBV5-6; D remains unclear. CDR3 length equals 14 residues. V shed 4 bases and J shed 0 bases, with 10 bases lying between them. CDR1 is SGHDT and CDR2 is YYEEEE in the germline V gene. In nucleotides, the CDR3 is TGTGCCAGCAGCCCATTGCAGCTGAACACTGAAGCTTTCTTT. Amino acid sequence: CASSPLQLNTEAFF.

Details on this clonotype: This may stem from a read error, because a much larger clone lies one nucleotide away. V is TRBV12-3 or TRBV12-4 and J is TRBJ1-2; possible D gene TRBD1, 5 bases. The CDR3 covers 13 residues. V lost 3 bases and J 10 bases, leaving 15 bases between the germline ends. The DNA of the CDR3 is TGTGCCAGCAGTTTTAGACAGAGAAATGCCTACACCTTC. Translating gives CASSFRQRNAYTF.

In its sample, this clonotype was seen many times. The V and J genes are TRBV6-5 and TRBJ2-7, with D possibly being TRBD1 (7 bases). From germline, CDR1 is MNHEY and CDR2 SVGAGI. V lost 2 bases and J lost 4, with 12 bases in between. The CDR3 is 14 amino acids. The CDR3 region is CASSYQGGMYEQYF. CDR3 in DNA: TGTGCCAGCAGTTACCAGGGGGGTATGTACGAGCAGTACTTC.